This TCR beta chain was sequenced for a study of post-analysis software for immune sequencing data. Overall study: Recorded disease courses covered relapsing-remitting, secondary progressive and progressive-relapsing multiple sclerosis. Some patients had no subtype annotation.

A word on this clonotype: Its antigen is currently unknown.

Unique molecular identifiers tagged the TCR beta cDNA libraries. TCRdb re-analysed the PCR reads in MiXCR, keeping a single row per CDR3 protein. Among 740,000 or so distinct CDR3 sequences, roughly half were seen once, and the ten largest hold approximately 4.5%. V dropped 5 bases and J dropped 4 bases, with 15 bases sitting between them. The CDR3 is made up of 15 amino acids. General study findings and limits: Higher frequency in patients than in controls was seen for roughly five TRBV segments, with TRBV5-6, TRBV5-1 and TRBV20-1 among them.

The receptor was derived from a girl aged 10 to 17 with multiple sclerosis. This chain joins TRBV12-3 or TRBV12-4 and TRBJ2-4; D tentatively reads TRBD1 or TRBD2 (5 bases each). The sample was blood. Here the CDR3 DNA reads TGTGCCAGCAGTGCCCCCGGGACGGTAAAAAACATTCAGTACTTC. Translation: CASSAPGTVKNIQYF.